At least ten counts were recorded for the clone carrying this T cell receptor (beta chain). Its specificity is unknown. The record originates from a study of breast tumors, draining lymph nodes, adjacent tissues. Findings and limits, study-wide: Tumor T cell lymph node origin was a supported hypothesis, not proven. Tumor repertoires ranked between lymph nodes and nontumor tissue in diversity, with V and J gene preferences. Compared with basal-like, luminal-like tumors shared significantly more repertoire with nontumor tissue. Most tumor T cells seemingly derive from lymph node, then expand in tumor.

The lymph nodes were axillary draining lymph nodes from breast cancer patients. TCRdb reprocessed the multiplex PCR reads with MiXCR, giving one entry per CDR3 protein. Of approximately 210,000 distinct CDR3 sequences detected, about 30% appear once; the ten largest clones hold roughly 1.5%. V dropped 0 bases and J dropped 10 bases, with 8 bases sitting between them. Looked up from germline, CDR1 is SGHNT and CDR2 is YYREEE (reference sequence). The length of the CDR3 is 12 residues. The sequence was collected from a female donor with breast cancer. Some clones in this sample may be carry-over from other donors' samples. The sequenced sample was axillary lymph node tissue. The chain employs TRBV5-4 and TRBJ2-1; D possibly uses TRBD1 or TRBD2 (5 bases each). CDR3 protein: CASSLDRREQFF. The CDR3 coding sequence is TGTGCCAGCAGCTTGGACAGGAGGGAGCAGTTCTTC.